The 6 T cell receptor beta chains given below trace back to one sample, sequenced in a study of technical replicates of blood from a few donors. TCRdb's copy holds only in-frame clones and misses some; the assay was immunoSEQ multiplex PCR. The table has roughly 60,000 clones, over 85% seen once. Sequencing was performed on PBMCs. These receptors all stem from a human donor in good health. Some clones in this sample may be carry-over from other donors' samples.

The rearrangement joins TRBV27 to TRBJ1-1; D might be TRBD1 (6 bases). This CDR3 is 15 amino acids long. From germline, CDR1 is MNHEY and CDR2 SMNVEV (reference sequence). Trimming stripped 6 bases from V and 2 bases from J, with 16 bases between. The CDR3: CASSLGQSRNTEAFF. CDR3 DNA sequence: TGTGCCAGCAGCCTCGGACAGAGCAGAAACACTGAAGCTTTCTTT.

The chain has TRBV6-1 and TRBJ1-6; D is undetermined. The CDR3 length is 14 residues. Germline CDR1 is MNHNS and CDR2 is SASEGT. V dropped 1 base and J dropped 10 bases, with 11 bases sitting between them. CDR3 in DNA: TGTGCCAGCAGTGAAGGGCGCGGAAGGTCACCCCTCCACTTT. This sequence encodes CASSEGRGRSPLHF.

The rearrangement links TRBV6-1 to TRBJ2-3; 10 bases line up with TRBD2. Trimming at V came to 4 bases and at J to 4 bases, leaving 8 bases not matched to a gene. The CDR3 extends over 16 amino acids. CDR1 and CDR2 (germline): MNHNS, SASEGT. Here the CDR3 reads CASSVLAGDSPDTQYF. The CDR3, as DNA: TGTGCCAGCAGTGTCCTAGCGGGGGATTCCCCAGATACGCAGTATTTT.

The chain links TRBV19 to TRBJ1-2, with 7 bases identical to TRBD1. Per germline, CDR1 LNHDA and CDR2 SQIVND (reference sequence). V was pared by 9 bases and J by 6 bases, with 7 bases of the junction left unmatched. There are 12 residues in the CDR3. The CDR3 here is CASRQGADGYTF. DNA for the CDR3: TGTGCCAGCAGACAGGGCGCCGATGGCTACACCTTC.

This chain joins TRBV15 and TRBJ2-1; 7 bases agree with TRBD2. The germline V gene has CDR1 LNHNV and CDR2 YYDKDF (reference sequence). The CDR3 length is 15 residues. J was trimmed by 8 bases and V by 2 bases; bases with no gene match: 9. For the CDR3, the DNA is TGTGCCACCAGCAGATCGGGCGGGAGAGATGATGAGCAGTTCTTC. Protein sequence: CATSRSGGRDDEQFF.

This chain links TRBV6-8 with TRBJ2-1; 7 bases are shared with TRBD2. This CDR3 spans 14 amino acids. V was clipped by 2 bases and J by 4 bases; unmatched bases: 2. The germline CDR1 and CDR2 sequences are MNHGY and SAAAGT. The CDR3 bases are TGTGCCAGCAGTTACCTAGCGGTATACAATGAGCAGTTCTTC. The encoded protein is CASSYLAVYNEQFF.